The source of this TCR beta chain is a study of PD-1 blockade in classical Hodgkin lymphoma (dated by TCRdb to the early 2020s). Context from the whole study: Nivolumab dosing was 3 mg/kg intravenously every 2 weeks, continuing until either disease progression or unacceptable toxicity. A peripheral blood immune signature of response to PD-1 blockade in classical Hodgkin lymphoma was defined using TCR beta sequencing and CyTOF. What the research found in general, with its limitations: Patients starting nivolumab less than 1 year after ASCT had lower diversity and were excluded from later analyses to avoid confounding by immune reconstitution. Baseline TCR diversity was reported to be lower in newly diagnosed patients than in healthy donors and to be lower still in relapsed/refractory patients. The study was restricted to a single clinical trial cohort, and the causes of repertoire differences, possibly disease activity or prior therapy, were left undefined. CD4+ but not CD8+ TCR diversity rose significantly by C4D1 (p=0.0027 vs p=0.16), most apparent in complete responders (p=0.02). Trial patients with a complete response had baseline diversity similar to that of newly diagnosed patients, while partial responders and progressors had significantly lower diversity.

According to the study, the label for this sample's time point signals: cycle 4 day 1 (C4D1), after more than five weeks of nivolumab. Every trial patient had relapsed after autologous stem cell transplantation, and cohorts A, B and C differed in prior brentuximab vedotin exposure. Magnetic negative selection with a Miltenyi CD8+ T cell isolation kit was used to purify CD8+ T cells from thawed PBMCs. A total of roughly 57 patients with relapsed/refractory classical Hodgkin lymphoma made up the trial cohort, and each patient's best overall response was complete response, partial response or progressive disease. Trial patients were treated with single-agent nivolumab in the multi-cohort phase II CheckMate 205 trial. Best overall response was determined by an independent review committee according to the 2007 International Working Group response criteria. Trial PBMCs were collected immediately before nivolumab initiation (C1D1) and during therapy at cycle 2 day 1 and cycle 4 day 1. Peripheral blood was collected in 8 mL Vacutainer Cell Preparation Tubes, from which PBMCs were isolated by centrifugation and then cryopreserved. Purified CD4+ and CD8+ fractions were prepared only for cases in which an additional PBMC sample was available. Magnetically labelled cells were removed on LS columns in a quadroMACS separator, and the flow-through was collected as the purified fraction.

The count of this clone is one. Its target antigen remains unknown. No much larger clone is present one base from it, and per-base qualities are unavailable. The Qiagen DNeasy kit was used to extract genomic DNA both from unsorted PBMCs and from the negatively selected CD4+ and CD8+ fractions. Amplification of TCR beta CDR3 regions was done by immunoSEQ multiplex PCR with primers that anneal to V and J segments. A synthetic immune receptor repertoire was used to minimize amplification bias, and any residual bias was removed computationally once sequencing was done. Per the original workflow: Custom Python scripts were used to quantify repertoire diversity as the Shannon entropy index. The unsorted, CD4+ and CD8+ repertoires were each analyzed separately, with the exception of combined analyses, where CD4+ and CD8+ sequences were merged in silico. Clonal expansion was defined as a frequency increase of at least 2-fold after treatment compared with C1D1, and clones undetected at baseline were assigned a pseudocount of 0.5. Clones with 0 or 1 copy at C1D1 were classified as singleton clones, and clones with 2 or more copies were classified as non-singleton clones. Clones expanded in unsorted samples were annotated as CD4+, CD8+ or unknown by matching protein sequences in sorted samples from the same patient. Wilcoxon tests on paired samples were used to test changes in diversity from C1D1 to C4D1. TCRdb obtained this table from immuneACCESS and retained in-frame rearrangements with V and J assigned. These tables miss some clones; where compared with another copy, unresolved V genes account for less than half of the shortfall, and the remainder is unexplained. V, J and clone size reflect that table, while D and trimming were determined from the DNA. The sample table shows about 20,000 clones, and more than 75% are seen once. The top ten hold 7.3% of the sample.

The CDR3 spans 16 residues, from the cysteine through the phenylalanine. The sequence is cut down to CDR3 DNA, 48 bases in frame from base 1. Based on the germline V gene (reference sequence), the CDR1 and CDR2 sequences are SGHNT and YYREEE. The V and J ends are trimmed by 3 bases and 0 bases, leaving 14 bases between them. The source material was CD8+ T cells from blood, sampled before the fourth cycle of nivolumab. Recombination joined TRBV5-4 with TRBJ2-3, with the D segment identity uncertain. The sequence came from a human donor with classical Hodgkin lymphoma. The nucleotides read TGTGCCAGCAGCTCCATGGTCTTAAAAAGCACAGATACGCAGTATTTT. It translates as CASSSMVLKSTDTQYF.